One and the same sample provided the 17 T cell receptor beta chains below, sequenced in a study of a mutant IDH1 vaccine in newly diagnosed glioma (dated by TCRdb to the early 2020s). The library was generated by the immunoSEQ multiplex PCR assay. TCRdb carries this immuneACCESS record with in-frame sequences only. Its versions omit some clonotypes, under half of them owing to an unresolved V gene in the studies checked, with the rest unexplained. The sample table records about 94,000 clones; around nine tenths of these occur just once. The ten top clones hold 0.75% to 0.95% of the sample. Their antigens are not known. The intended sense of this specimen's time point label: week 47, end of study. Each vaccine dose was 300 ug of a 20-mer mutant IDH1 peptide in Montanide, given subcutaneously with topical imiquimod. The sequencing here drew on PBMCs, taken from a glioma patient whose treatment included an IDH1 peptide vaccine. The receptors derive from a woman in her fifties or sixties with glioma.

A single count supports this clone. The rearrangement joins TRBV7-9 to TRBJ2-3; D not resolved. V was shortened by 5 bases and J by 2 bases, with 11 bases between the two germline ends. This CDR3 is built from 14 residues. Germline V lookup: CDR1 SEHNR, CDR2 FQNEAQ (reference sequence). CDR3 bases: TGTGCCAGCAGCCAAGGAACCTCCACAGATACGCAGTATTTT. Translated, it gives CASSQGTSTDTQYF. Full variable domain (remainder filled in from reference TRBV7-9 and TRBJ2-3): DTGVSQNPRHKITKRGQNVTFRCDPISEHNRLYWYRQTLGQGPEFLTYFQNEAQLEKSRLLSDRFSAERPKGSFSTLEIQRTEQGDSAMYLCASSQGTSTDTQYFGPGTRLTVL.

The chain is built from TRBV18 and TRBJ2-1, with 10 bases that match TRBD2. Germline CDR1 reads KGHSH; CDR2 reads LQKENI. V lost 4 bases, J lost 4 bases, and 7 bases stayed unmatched. The CDR3 spans 16 residues. The CDR3, as DNA: TGTGCCAGCTCACACCCCGGGACTAGCGATTACAATGAGCAGTTCTTC. This gives the protein CASSHPGTSDYNEQFF.

The chain links TRBV4-1 to TRBJ2-4; D could derive from TRBD1 or TRBD2 (5 bases each). Trimming stripped 1 base from V and 0 bases from J, with 10 bases between. Germline V lookup: CDR1 MGHRA, CDR2 YSYEKL. This CDR3 has 16 amino acids. The CDR3 DNA reads TGCGCCAGCAGCCAAGCCGGGACGGTAGCCAAAAACATTCAGTACTTC. As protein: CASSQAGTVAKNIQYF.

The CDR3 DNA reads as TGTGCCAGCTCACCGGGGGAGAGGGCCCTGGCCGTGGAGACCCAGTACTTC. Translation gives CASSPGERALAVETQYF. V and J are TRBV18 and TRBJ2-5; D is perhaps TRBD1 or TRBD2 (5 bases each). The V and J ends lost 3 bases and 5 bases respectively, with 22 bases between them. This CDR3 comprises 17 residues. The V gene's germline CDR1 is KGHSH and CDR2 LQKENI.

The chain employs TRBV27 and TRBJ2-7; 7 bases line up with TRBD1. This CDR3 region has 15 residues. CDR1 MNHEY and CDR2 SMNVEV come from the germline V gene (reference sequence). Trimming at V came to 5 bases and at J to 1 base, leaving 8 bases not matched to a gene. The CDR3 sequence is CASSPWGQLSYEQYF. The CDR3 region has the DNA TGTGCCAGCAGTCCTTGGGGACAGTTATCCTACGAGCAGTACTTC.

The V call is TRBV28, the J call TRBJ1-6, with a possible D match to TRBD1 (5 bases). V was shortened by 8 bases and J by 7 bases, with 9 bases between the two germline ends. Germline CDR1 MDHEN, CDR2 SYDVKM. This CDR3 is 12 amino acids long. The CDR3, as DNA: TGTGCCAGCTCCCAGGGAAATTCACCCCTCCACTTT. Translated, it gives CASSQGNSPLHF.

The chain has TRBV4-2 and TRBJ1-3; D is possibly TRBD1 (6 bases). V dropped 1 base and J dropped 4 bases, with 20 bases sitting between them. The CDR3 spans 18 residues. Germline CDR1 reads LGHNA; CDR2 reads YNFKEQ. The CDR3 sequence: CASSQALPRQGKGNTIYF. In DNA form, the CDR3 reads TGTGCCAGCAGCCAAGCCCTCCCGAGGCAGGGGAAGGGAAACACCATATATTTT.

The chain links TRBV19 to TRBJ2-1; the match to TRBD2 covers 8 bases. The V segment lost 5 bases and the J segment 5 bases; nucleotides outside the gene matches: 11. This CDR3 comprises 16 residues. The germline V gene encodes CDR1 LNHDA and CDR2 SQIVND (reference sequence). The CDR3 DNA reads TGTGCCAGTAGTGGCACCTCGACTAGCGTAAACAATGAGCAGTTCTTC. It yields the protein CASSGTSTSVNNEQFF. Variable domain in full (rest from reference TRBV19 and TRBJ2-1): DGGITQSPKYLFRKEGQNVTLSCEQNLNHDAMYWYRQDPGQGLRLIYYSQIVNDFQKGDIAEGYSVSREKKESFPLTVTSAQKNPTAFYLCASSGTSTSVNNEQFFGPGTRLTVL.

This chain links TRBV18 with TRBJ1-1, with D unclear. Trimming stripped 5 bases from V and 5 bases from J, with 15 bases between. Germline V gene data show CDR1 as KGHSH and CDR2 as LQKENI. The CDR3 contains 14 residues. The CDR3 sequence: CASSSDVGTTEAFF. As DNA, the CDR3 is TGTGCCAGCTCATCCGACGTCGGTACGACTGAAGCTTTCTTT. The full variable domain, with the rest looked up from reference TRBV18 and TRBJ1-1, is NAGVMQNPRHLVRRRGQEARLRCSPMKGHSHVYWYRQLPEEGLKFMVYLQKENIIDESGMPKERFSAEFPKEGPSILRIQQVVRGDSAAYFCASSSDVGTTEAFFGQGTRLTVV.

The chain has TRBV9 and TRBJ1-6; no definite D call. The germline gives CDR1 SGDLS, CDR2 YYNGEE. This CDR3 is 14 amino acids long. V was clipped by 0 bases and J by 4 bases, with 5 bases between them. The chain's CDR3 is CASSVGPYNSPLHF. The CDR3 DNA follows: TGTGCCAGCAGCGTAGGACCTTATAATTCACCCCTCCACTTT.

The chain couples TRBV27 to TRBJ2-5, with TRBD1 matching over 12 bases. Germline trimming cut 6 bases from V and 11 bases from J; bases unmatched to any gene: 13. The germline CDR1 and CDR2 sequences are MNHEY and SMNVEV (reference sequence). The CDR3 runs 15 residues. The CDR3 nucleotides read TGTGCCAGCAGCGCGACCCGGGACAGGGGGCATGAGCAGTACTTC. Translating it yields CASSATRDRGHEQYF.

This clone was counted between two and nine times. The chain has TRBV19 and TRBJ1-1; the D gene is possibly TRBD1 (5 bases). Trimming left V 3 bases short and J 1 base short, with 6 bases between. This CDR3 spans 13 amino acids. Germline CDR1 LNHDA, CDR2 SQIVND (reference sequence). The CDR3 region is CASSIQGNTEAFF. The CDR3 DNA sequence: TGTGCCAGTAGTATTCAGGGGAACACTGAAGCTTTCTTT. The variable domain in full, with the rest retrieved from reference TRBV19 and TRBJ1-1, is DGGITQSPKYLFRKEGQNVTLSCEQNLNHDAMYWYRQDPGQGLRLIYYSQIVNDFQKGDIAEGYSVSREKKESFPLTVTSAQKNPTAFYLCASSIQGNTEAFFGQGTRLTVV.

The chain is built from TRBV10-3 and TRBJ1-5; D not certain. Germline V CDR1 and CDR2: ENHRY, SYGVKD. Trimming removed 10 bases from V and 0 bases from J, with 19 bases in between. The CDR3 extends over 16 amino acids. The CDR3 is CATEDGREYSNQPQHF. The CDR3 region has the DNA TGTGCCACCGAGGACGGACGGGAATATAGCAATCAGCCCCAGCATTTT.

The chain is built from TRBV6-5 and TRBJ2-1; D is uncertain. This CDR3 is built from 15 residues. Looked up from germline, CDR1 is MNHEY and CDR2 is SVGAGI. Trimming removed 6 bases at V and 5 bases at J, with 17 bases between. This chain's CDR3 is CASSSFAPYNNEQFF. The CDR3 DNA sequence: TGTGCCAGCAGCTCTTTTGCCCCCTACAACAATGAGCAGTTCTTC.

This clone was counted a single time. V and J are TRBV7-9 and TRBJ2-7; 7 bases are shared with TRBD1. The J segment lost 3 bases and the V segment lost 5 bases, leaving 7 bases of the junction unmatched. The CDR3 has 14 amino acids. The V gene's germline CDR1 is SEHNR and CDR2 FQNEAQ (reference sequence). DNA of the CDR3: TGTGCCAGCAGCCCCAGACAGGGAATCTACGAGCAGTACTTC. As protein: CASSPRQGIYEQYF.

The rearrangement joins TRBV9 to TRBJ2-2; a possible D gene is TRBD2 (6 bases). This CDR3 spans 16 amino acids. Germline values: CDR1 SGDLS, CDR2 YYNGEE. V lost 1 base and J lost 1, with 11 bases in between. CDR3 sequence: CASSVFAGRNTGELFF. The DNA of the CDR3 is TGTGCCAGCAGCGTATTTGCGGGAAGGAACACCGGGGAGCTGTTTTTT.

The chain joins TRBV6-5 to TRBJ2-5; D possibly matches TRBD1 or TRBD2 (5 bases each). V was shortened by 5 bases and J by 5 bases, with 12 bases between the two germline ends. This CDR3 has 13 amino acids. The germline V gene encodes CDR1 MNHEY and CDR2 SVGAGI. The CDR3 DNA reads TGTGCCAGCAGTCGCCTAGGGGAGGAGACCCAGTACTTC. Translated: CASSRLGEETQYF.